Below, 9 T cell receptor beta chains from the same sample are listed, as sequenced in a study of identical twins' blood T cells. TCRdb reanalysed the 5' RACE reads using MiXCR and keeps one entry per CDR3 protein. The sample records a few hundred thousand distinct CDR3 sequences, about 28% being singletons. The sample comprised PBMCs. The receptors here all came from a woman aged 18-50 years in good health.

The sample holds a few counts of this clonotype. V gene TRBV3-1 combines with J gene TRBJ2-1; D might be TRBD2 (5 bases). The CDR3 contains 15 residues. CDR1 and CDR2 from the germline V gene are LGHDT and YNNKEL (reference sequence). The ends were cut back, 0 bases at V and 5 bases at J, with 11 bases in the middle. CDR3: CASSQETEGDNEQFF. CDR3 DNA sequence: TGTGCCAGCAGCCAAGAAACAGAGGGAGACAATGAGCAGTTCTTC.

This clonotype came up many times. The CDR3 sequence is CASSEPGQGTAFF. CDR3 bases: TGTGCCAGCAGTGAACCGGGACAGGGGACAGCTTTCTTT. The chain carries TRBV6-2 or TRBV6-3 and TRBJ1-1; 10 nucleotides align to TRBD1. The CDR3 loop spans 13 amino acids. Looked up from germline, CDR1 is MNHEY and CDR2 is SVGEGT. The ends lost 5 bases at V and 10 bases at J; junction bases unmatched: 7.

This clonotype was picked up a small number of times. The gene calls are TRBV29-1 and TRBJ2-3, with 7 bases lining up with TRBD1. The CDR3 is 15 amino acids. Trimming at V came to 6 bases and at J to 3 bases, leaving 12 bases not matched to a gene. Germline assignment: CDR1 SQVTM and CDR2 ANQGSEA. The chain's CDR3 is CSVPGQVRTTDTQYF. CDR3 DNA: TGCAGCGTGCCTGGACAGGTTCGAACGACAGATACGCAGTATTTT.

This clonotype occurred a few times. V is TRBV20-1 and J is TRBJ1-1; no firm D call. Deletions cut 0 bases from V and 11 bases from J, with 4 bases between. The CDR3 covers 9 residues. Germline V gene data show CDR1 as DFQATT and CDR2 as SNEGSKA (reference sequence). Here the CDR3 DNA reads TGCAGTGCTAGAGATTCGGCTTTCTTT. Translating it yields CSARDSAFF.

The V call is TRBV7-2, the J call TRBJ1-2; 7 bases are shared with TRBD1. Trimming cost V 3 bases and J 4 bases; bases outside gene matches: 5. Germline V gene lookup returns CDR1 SGHTA and CDR2 FQGNSA. This CDR3 contains 14 residues. CDR3 residues: CASSLDRLSYGYTF. CDR3 nucleotide sequence: TGTGCCAGCAGCTTGGACAGGCTATCCTATGGCTACACCTTC.

This clonotype has ten or more counts. V gene TRBV19 combines with J gene TRBJ1-5; 9 bases line up with TRBD1. The V gene end was trimmed by 6 bases and the J gene end by 6 bases; junction bases not matched to a gene: 9. Germline CDR1 is LNHDA and CDR2 is SQIVND (reference sequence). CDR3 length: 15 residues. The CDR3 region is CASRTQGAVSQPQHF. For the CDR3, the DNA is TGTGCCAGTAGGACACAGGGGGCAGTTAGTCAGCCCCAGCATTTT.

The chain uses TRBV5-1 and TRBJ1-1; D gene ambiguous. The CDR3 has 14 amino acids. Looked up from germline, CDR1 is SGHRS and CDR2 is YFSETQ. V was clipped by 0 bases and J by 0 bases, with 6 bases between them. CDR3 nucleotide sequence: TGCGCCAGCAGCTTGGAGCCTTTGAACACTGAAGCTTTCTTT. Translation: CASSLEPLNTEAFF.

On this clonotype itself: A much bigger clone sits one base away, suggesting this may be a read error. The chain employs TRBV6-1 and TRBJ1-1, with unresolved D. Germline lookup yields CDR1 MNHNS and CDR2 SASEGT. This CDR3 spans 13 amino acids. This CDR3 reads CAGSEPPRNEAFF. The DNA for the CDR3 is TGTGCCGGCAGTGAACCCCCGCGCAATGAAGCTTTCTTT.

This clonotype was picked up a small number of times. The chain combines TRBV20-1 with TRBJ2-7; D tentatively reads TRBD1 or TRBD2 (5 bases each). Per germline, CDR1 DFQATT and CDR2 SNEGSKA (reference sequence). The V end lost 3 bases, the J end lost 2 bases, and 11 bases lay between the germline ends. CDR3 length equals 13 residues. CDR3 DNA sequence: TGCAGTGCTAGGGGGGACCAAACCTACGAGCAGTACTTC. This encodes CSARGDQTYEQYF.